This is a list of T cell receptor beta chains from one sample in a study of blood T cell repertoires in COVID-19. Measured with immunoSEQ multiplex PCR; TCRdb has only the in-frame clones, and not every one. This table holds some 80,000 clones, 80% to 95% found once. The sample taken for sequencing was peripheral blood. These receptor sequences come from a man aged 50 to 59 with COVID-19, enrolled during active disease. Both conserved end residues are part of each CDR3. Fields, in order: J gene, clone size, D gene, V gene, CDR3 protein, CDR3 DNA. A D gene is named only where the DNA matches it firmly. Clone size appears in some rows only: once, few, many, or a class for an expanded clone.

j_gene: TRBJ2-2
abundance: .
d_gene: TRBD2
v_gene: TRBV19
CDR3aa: CASSKERTSGRLRPGELFF
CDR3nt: TGTGCCAGTAGTAAGGAGAGGACTAGCGGGAGGCTTCGCCCAGGGGAGCTGTTTTTT

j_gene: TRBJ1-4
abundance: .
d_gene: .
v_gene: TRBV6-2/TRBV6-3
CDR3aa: CASSPPAGRINEKLFF
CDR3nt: TGTGCCAGCAGCCCTCCGGCGGGACGGATTAATGAAAAACTGTTTTTT

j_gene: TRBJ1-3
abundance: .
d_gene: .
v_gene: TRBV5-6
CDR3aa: CASSLAPGNTIYF
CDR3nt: TGTGCCAGCAGCTTGGCCCCGGGAAACACCATATATTTT

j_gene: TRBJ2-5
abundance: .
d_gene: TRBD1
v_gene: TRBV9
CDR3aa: CASSVADRGGETQYF
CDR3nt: TGTGCCAGCAGCGTAGCAGACAGGGGGGGAGAGACCCAGTACTTC

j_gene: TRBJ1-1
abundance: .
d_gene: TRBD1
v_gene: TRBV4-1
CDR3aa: CASSQRTGASTEAFF
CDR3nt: TGCGCCAGCAGCCAACGAACAGGGGCAAGCACTGAAGCTTTCTTT

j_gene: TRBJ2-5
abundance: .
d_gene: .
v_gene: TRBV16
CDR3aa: CASSQSGQGTQYF
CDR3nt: TGTGCCAGCAGCCAATCGGGGCAAGGGACCCAGTACTTC

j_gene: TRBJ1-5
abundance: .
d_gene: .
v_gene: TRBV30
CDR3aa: CAWSLNRDRPQHF
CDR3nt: TGTGCCTGGAGTTTAAACAGGGATCGGCCCCAGCATTTT

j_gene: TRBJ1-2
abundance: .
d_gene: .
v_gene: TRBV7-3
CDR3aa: CASSLGPRGLGDYGYTF
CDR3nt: TGTGCCAGCAGCTTAGGCCCTAGGGGTTTGGGTGACTATGGCTACACCTTC

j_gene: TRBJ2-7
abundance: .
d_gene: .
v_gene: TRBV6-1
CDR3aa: CASSEIDTGSPSYEQYF
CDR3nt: TGTGCCAGCAGTGAAATAGACACAGGGTCCCCCTCCTACGAGCAGTACTTC

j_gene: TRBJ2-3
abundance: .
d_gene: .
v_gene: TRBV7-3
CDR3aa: CASSLIASDTQYF
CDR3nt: TGTGCCAGCAGCTTAATAGCATCAGATACGCAGTATTTT

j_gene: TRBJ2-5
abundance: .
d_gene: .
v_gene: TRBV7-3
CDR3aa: CASSLTLYWRQETQYF
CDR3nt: TGTGCCAGCAGCTTAACGCTCTACTGGAGGCAAGAGACCCAGTACTTC

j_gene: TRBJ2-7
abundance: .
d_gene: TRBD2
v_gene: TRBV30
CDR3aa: CAWRTSRGSYEQYF
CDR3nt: TGTGCCTGGAGGACTAGCCGGGGCTCCTACGAGCAGTACTTC

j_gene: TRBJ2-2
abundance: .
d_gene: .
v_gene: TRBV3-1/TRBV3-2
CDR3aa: CASSPLTNTGELFF
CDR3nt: TGTGCCAGCAGCCCCCTAACTAACACCGGGGAGCTGTTTTTT

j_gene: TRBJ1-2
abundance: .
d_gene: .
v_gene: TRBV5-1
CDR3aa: CASSYVPQGSIGYTF
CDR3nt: TGCGCCAGCAGCTACGTACCACAGGGATCCATTGGCTACACCTTC

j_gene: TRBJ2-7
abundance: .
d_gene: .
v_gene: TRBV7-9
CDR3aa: CASSLIEGSSSYEQYF
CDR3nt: TGTGCCAGCAGCTTAATCGAGGGATCTAGCTCCTACGAGCAGTACTTC

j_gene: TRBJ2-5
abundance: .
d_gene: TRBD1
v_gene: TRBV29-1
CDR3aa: CSVDAGQGFQETQYF
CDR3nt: TGCAGCGTTGATGCAGGACAGGGGTTTCAAGAGACCCAGTACTTC

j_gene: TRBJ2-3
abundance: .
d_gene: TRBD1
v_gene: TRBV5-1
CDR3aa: CASSPGQGNTDTQYF
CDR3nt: TGCGCCAGCAGCCCCGGACAGGGAAACACAGATACGCAGTATTTT

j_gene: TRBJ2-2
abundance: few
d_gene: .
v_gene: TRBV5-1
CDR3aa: CASSLVGEGTGELFF
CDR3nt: TGCGCCAGCAGCTTGGTGGGAGAGGGCACCGGGGAGCTGTTTTTT

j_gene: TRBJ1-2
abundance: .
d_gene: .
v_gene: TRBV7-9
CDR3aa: CASSNRDTQLANYGYTF
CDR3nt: TGTGCCAGCAGCAACCGGGACACCCAGTTGGCTAACTATGGCTACACCTTC

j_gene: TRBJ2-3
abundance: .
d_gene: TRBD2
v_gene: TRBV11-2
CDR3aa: CASSSGTSGRVADTQYF
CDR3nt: TGTGCCAGCAGCTCTGGGACTAGCGGGAGAGTGGCAGATACGCAGTATTTT

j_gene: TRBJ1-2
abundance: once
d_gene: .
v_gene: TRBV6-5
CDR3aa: CASTAGDVGGYGYTF
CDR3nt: TGTGCCAGCACCGCCGGGGACGTAGGGGGCTATGGCTACACCTTC

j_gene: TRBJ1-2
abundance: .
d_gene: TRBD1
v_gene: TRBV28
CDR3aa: CASSLQTGVRDFYGYTF
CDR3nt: TGTGCCAGCAGTCTACAGACAGGGGTTCGGGATTTCTATGGCTACACCTTC

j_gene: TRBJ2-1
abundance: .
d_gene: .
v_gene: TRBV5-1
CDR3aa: CASSLPGSYNEQFF
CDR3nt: TGCGCCAGCAGCTTGCCGGGATCCTACAATGAGCAGTTCTTC

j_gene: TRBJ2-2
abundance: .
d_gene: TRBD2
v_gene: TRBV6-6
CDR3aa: CASSYSREGTGELFF
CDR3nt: TGTGCCAGCAGTTACTCCCGGGAGGGCACCGGGGAGCTGTTTTTT

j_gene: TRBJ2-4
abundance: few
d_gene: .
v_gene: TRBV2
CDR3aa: CASSSQGDIQYF
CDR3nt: TGTGCCAGCAGTTCACAGGGAGATATTCAGTACTTC

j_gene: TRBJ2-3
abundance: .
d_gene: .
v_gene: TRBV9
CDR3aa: CASSPGQVADTQYF
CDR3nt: TGTGCCAGCTCCCCGGGACAAGTGGCAGATACGCAGTATTTT

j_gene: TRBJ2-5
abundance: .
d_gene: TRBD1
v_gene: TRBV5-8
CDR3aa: CASSLYRDSKETQYF
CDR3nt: TGTGCCAGCAGCCTCTACCGGGACAGCAAAGAGACCCAGTACTTC

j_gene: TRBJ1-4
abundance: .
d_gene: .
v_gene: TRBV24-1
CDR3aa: CATSRTATNEKLFF
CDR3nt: TGTGCCACCAGCCGGACAGCAACTAATGAAAAACTGTTTTTT

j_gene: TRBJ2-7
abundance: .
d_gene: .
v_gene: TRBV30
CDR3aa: CAWSVQGYEQYF
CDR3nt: TGTGCCTGGAGTGTGCAGGGCTACGAGCAGTACTTC

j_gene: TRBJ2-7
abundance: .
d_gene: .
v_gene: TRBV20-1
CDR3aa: CSAGPGYEQYF
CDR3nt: TGCAGTGCGGGTCCGGGGTACGAGCAGTACTTC

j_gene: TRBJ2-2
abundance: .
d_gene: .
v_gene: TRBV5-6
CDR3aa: CASSLGHLTGELFF
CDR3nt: TGTGCCAGCAGCTTGGGACACCTCACCGGGGAGCTGTTTTTT

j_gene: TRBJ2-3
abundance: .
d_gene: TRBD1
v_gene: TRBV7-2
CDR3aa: CASTFRGSDTQYF
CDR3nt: TGTGCCAGCACCTTCAGGGGGTCAGATACGCAGTATTTT

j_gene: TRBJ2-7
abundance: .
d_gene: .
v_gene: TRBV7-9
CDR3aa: CASSSPGGSYEQYF
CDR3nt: TGTGCCAGCAGCTCACCCGGCGGATCCTACGAGCAGTACTTC

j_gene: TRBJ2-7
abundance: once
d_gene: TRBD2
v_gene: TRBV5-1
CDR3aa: CASSTGGEQYF
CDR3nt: TGCGCCAGCAGCACGGGAGGAGAGCAGTACTTC

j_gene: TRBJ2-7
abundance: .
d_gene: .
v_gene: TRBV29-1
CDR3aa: CSARVGSYEQYF
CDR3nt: TGCAGCGCCCGGGTCGGGTCCTACGAGCAGTACTTC

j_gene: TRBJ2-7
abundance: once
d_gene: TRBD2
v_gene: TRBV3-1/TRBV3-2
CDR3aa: CASSRAGTSGLQGVYEQYF
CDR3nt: TGTGCCAGCAGCCGGGCCGGGACTAGCGGACTCCAGGGGGTTTACGAGCAGTACTTC

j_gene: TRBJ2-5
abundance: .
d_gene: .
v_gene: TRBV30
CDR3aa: CAWESGLETQYF
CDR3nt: TGTGCCTGGGAGTCAGGGCTGGAGACCCAGTACTTC

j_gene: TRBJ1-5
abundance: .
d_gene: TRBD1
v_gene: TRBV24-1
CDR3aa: CATSDGQGGNQPQHF
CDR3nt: TGTGCCACCAGTGATGGACAGGGCGGCAATCAGCCCCAGCATTTT

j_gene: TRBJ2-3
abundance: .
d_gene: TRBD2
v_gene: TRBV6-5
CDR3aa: CASRSTSEGTDTQYF
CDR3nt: TGTGCCAGCAGATCGACTAGCGAGGGCACAGATACGCAGTATTTT

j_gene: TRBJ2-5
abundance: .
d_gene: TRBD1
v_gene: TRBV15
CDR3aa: CATSRSTGTEETQYF
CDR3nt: TGTGCCACCAGCAGAAGTACAGGGACAGAAGAGACCCAGTACTTC

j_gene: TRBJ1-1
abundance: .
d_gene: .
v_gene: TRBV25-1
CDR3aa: CASSEQAEAFF
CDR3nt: TGTGCCAGCAGTGAACAGGCTGAAGCTTTCTTT

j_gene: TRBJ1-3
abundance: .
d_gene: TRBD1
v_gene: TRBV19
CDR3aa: CATRQGASGNTIYF
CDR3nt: TGTGCCACCCGTCAGGGGGCGTCTGGAAACACCATATATTTT

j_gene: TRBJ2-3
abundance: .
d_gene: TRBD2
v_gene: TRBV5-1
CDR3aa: CASSPRLAGTDTQYF
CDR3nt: TGCGCCAGCAGCCCCCGACTAGCGGGCACAGATACGCAGTATTTT

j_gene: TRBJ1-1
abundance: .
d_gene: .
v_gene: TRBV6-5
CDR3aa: CASSPGGYEAFF
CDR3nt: TGTGCCAGCAGTCCTGGGGGGTATGAAGCTTTCTTT

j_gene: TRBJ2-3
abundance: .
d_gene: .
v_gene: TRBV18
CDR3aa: CASSLFDKTDTQYF
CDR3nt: TGTGCCAGCTCGCTATTCGATAAGACAGATACGCAGTATTTT

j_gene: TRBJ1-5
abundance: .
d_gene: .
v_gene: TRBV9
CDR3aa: CASSVGEGTYQPQHF
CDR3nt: TGTGCCAGCAGCGTAGGGGAGGGAACGTATCAGCCCCAGCATTTT

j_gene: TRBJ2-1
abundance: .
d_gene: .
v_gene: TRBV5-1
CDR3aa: CASRGEGSSYNEQFF
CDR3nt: TGCGCCAGCAGGGGCGAAGGCAGCTCCTACAATGAGCAGTTCTTC

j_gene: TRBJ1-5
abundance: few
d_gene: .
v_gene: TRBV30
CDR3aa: CAWSVPGKPQHF
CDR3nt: TGTGCCTGGAGTGTACCCGGGAAGCCCCAGCATTTT

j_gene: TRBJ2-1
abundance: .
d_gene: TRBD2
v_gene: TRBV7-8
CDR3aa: CASSTRGRATSYNEQFF
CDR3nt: TGTGCCAGCAGCACACGGGGGAGGGCTACCTCCTACAATGAGCAGTTCTTC

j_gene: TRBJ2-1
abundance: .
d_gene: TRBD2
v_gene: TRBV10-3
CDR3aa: CAISSPGLALNEQFF
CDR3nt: TGTGCCATCAGTTCACCGGGACTAGCGCTCAATGAGCAGTTCTTC

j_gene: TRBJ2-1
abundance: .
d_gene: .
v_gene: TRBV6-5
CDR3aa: CASRAQLWDNGFF
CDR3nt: TGTGCCAGCAGGGCCCAACTATGGGACAATGGGTTCTTC

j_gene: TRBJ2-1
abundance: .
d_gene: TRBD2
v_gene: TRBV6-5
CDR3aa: CASRVLAGEWYEQFF
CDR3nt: TGTGCCAGCAGGGTACTAGCGGGAGAATGGTATGAGCAGTTCTTC

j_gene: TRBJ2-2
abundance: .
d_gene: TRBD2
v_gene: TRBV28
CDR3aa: CASSLAQGLGTGELFF
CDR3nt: TGTGCCAGCAGTTTAGCCCAGGGACTAGGCACCGGGGAGCTGTTTTTT

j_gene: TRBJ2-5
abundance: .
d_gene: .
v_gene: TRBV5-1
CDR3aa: CASSFAGVETQYF
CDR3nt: TGCGCCAGCAGCTTTGCAGGGGTAGAGACCCAGTACTTC

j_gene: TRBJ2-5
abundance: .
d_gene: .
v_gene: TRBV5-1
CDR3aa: CASADGPGDGETQYF
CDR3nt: TGCGCCAGCGCCGATGGGCCAGGGGATGGGGAGACCCAGTACTTC

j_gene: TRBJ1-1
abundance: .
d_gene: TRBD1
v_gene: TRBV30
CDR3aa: CAWSRQGAFTEAFF
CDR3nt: TGTGCCTGGAGTAGACAGGGGGCTTTTACTGAAGCTTTCTTT

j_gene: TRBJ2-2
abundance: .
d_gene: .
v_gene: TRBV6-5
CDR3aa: CASPGYTGELFF
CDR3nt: TGTGCCAGCCCGGGTTACACCGGGGAGCTGTTTTTT

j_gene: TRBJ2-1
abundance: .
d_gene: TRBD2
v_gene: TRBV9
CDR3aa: CASSVGLAGHNEQFF
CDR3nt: TGTGCCAGCAGCGTAGGTCTAGCGGGCCACAATGAGCAGTTCTTC

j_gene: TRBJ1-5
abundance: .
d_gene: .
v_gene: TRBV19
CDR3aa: CASSPRVEWNQPQHF
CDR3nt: TGTGCCAGTAGCCCCCGCGTTGAATGGAATCAGCCCCAGCATTTT

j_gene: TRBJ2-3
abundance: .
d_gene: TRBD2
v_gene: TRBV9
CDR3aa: CASSVGGSGGTDTQYF
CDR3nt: TGTGCCAGCAGCGTAGGAGGTAGCGGGGGCACAGATACGCAGTATTTT